This TCR beta chain is from a study of cytomegalovirus exposure and HLA in healthy donors. Trimming shortened V by 3 bases and J by 7 bases, and 15 bases separated the two germline ends. Germline CDR1 reads PRHDT; CDR2 reads FYEKMQ (reference sequence). The CDR3 is made up of 14 amino acids. Researchers ran the PCR with 60 Vbeta and 13 Jbeta primers. Clones were sequenced by immunoSEQ multiplex PCR, and TCRdb holds only the in-frame ones, with some missing. The sample yields more than 90,000 clones, 69% seen once. The sample was PBMCs. The TCR sequence derives from a man aged 50-59 years in good health and CMV-seronegative. This chain uses TRBV13 with TRBJ1-2; weak D call: TRBD1 (6 bases). This CDR3 is CASSFFQGISGYTF. The CDR3 bases are TGTGCCAGCAGCTTTTTCCAGGGGATAAGTGGCTACACCTTC.